One sample yielded the 5 T cell receptor beta chains listed below, sequenced in a study of metastatic and nonmetastatic thyroid tumors. Nobody among the patients had been given any treatment before thyroid surgery. TCRdb reanalyzed the PCR reads with MiXCR. This sample yields 50,000 or so clones, of which about 20% are seen a single time; approximately 3.8% belongs to the top ten. Material: blood. The receptors originated from a male donor with papillary thyroid cancer or a benign thyroid nodule (not recorded which). Some clones in this sample may be carry-over from other donors' samples.

Ten or more counts support this clone. V usage is TRBV20-1 and J usage is TRBJ2-5; 8 nucleotides match TRBD1. CDR1 and CDR2 from the germline V gene are DFQATT and SNEGSKA (reference sequence). This CDR3 spans 14 amino acids. The V and J ends lost 1 base and 5 bases, in that order; junction bases with no gene match: 6. The DNA of the CDR3 is TGCAGTGCTAGAGCCGGACAGGGTTTGGAGACCCAGTACTTC. Its protein product is CSARAGQGLETQYF.

This clone turned up a few times. The J gene is TRBJ1-2, the V gene TRBV6-4, with 10 bases aligning to TRBD1. Germline CDR1 MRHNA, CDR2 SNTAGT. This CDR3 is built from 14 residues. The V gene end was trimmed by 8 bases and the J gene end by 4 bases; junction bases not matched to a gene: 7. The CDR3 spells CASGQGDSSYGYTF. The CDR3 nucleotides are TGTGCCAGCGGACAGGGGGATTCAAGCTATGGCTACACCTTC.

The chain uses TRBV20-1 and TRBJ2-7; TRBD2 agrees at 8 bases. CDR3 size: 15 residues. Germline CDR1 DFQATT, CDR2 SNEGSKA (reference sequence). V shed 1 base, J shed 6 bases, and the junction held 11 bases outside the gene matches. The CDR3 bases are TGCAGTGCTAGAGCCCTGGGTAGCGGGGAAGGCGAGCAGTACTTC. The encoded protein is CSARALGSGEGEQYF.

The chain joins TRBV6-2 or TRBV6-3 to TRBJ2-1, with 11 bases matching TRBD2. The ends lost 4 bases at V and 4 bases at J; junction bases unmatched: 6. Looked up from germline, CDR1 is MNHEY and CDR2 is SVGEGT. The CDR3 covers 16 residues. The chain's CDR3 is CASSSRLAGSYNEQFF. The CDR3, as DNA: TGTGCCAGCAGTTCGAGACTAGCGGGATCTTACAATGAGCAGTTCTTC.

The J gene is TRBJ2-6, the V gene TRBV30; D may be TRBD1 (5 bases). The CDR3 has 16 amino acids. CDR1 GTSNPN and CDR2 SVGIG come from the germline V gene (reference sequence). The V end lost 1 base, the J end lost 4 bases, and 14 bases lay between the germline ends. This CDR3 is CAWSGKGLTGANVLTF. DNA of the CDR3: TGTGCCTGGAGTGGTAAGGGGCTAACGGGGGCCAACGTCCTGACTTTC.